Reported below is one TCR beta chain. Its antigen is still unknown. What made the TCR beta cDNA was 5'RACE template switching with UMIs. From the 5' RACE reads, TCRdb lists one entry per CDR3 protein and no DNA. The sample table includes about 370,000 distinct CDR3 sequences. This sample is drawn from a study of T cells expressing NK-cell markers. Findings and limits, study-wide: The dominant NKG2C+ clonotypes represented about 1.0-7.5% of CD8+ T cells in six donors.

Germline CDR1 and CDR2: DFQATT and SNEGSKA (reference sequence). The CDR3 loop spans 15 amino acids. This sequence was found in a woman in her forties or fifties in good health. The chain has TRBV20-1 and TRBJ2-3; the TCRdb call, TRBD1, lacks DNA for checking. Sequencing used blood T cells: a sorted CD56 or NKG2C T cell subset, CD4+ or CD8+ T cells, or bulk PBMC T cells (not recorded which). This chain's CDR3 is CSAMPWGVGTDTQYF.